This T cell receptor (beta chain) was observed in a study of T cell repertoires in cytomegalovirus infection. Study-level background: Matching HLA type and CMV infection were both indicated by public TCR beta signatures. Findings of the study overall: Clonotype analysis showed dominance of the ex vivo response by HLA-C-restricted CMV-specific TCR beta clonotypes. People with CMV and the relevant HLA were identified by cumulative public TCR beta family frequency.

Germline V gene data show CDR1 as GTSNPN and CDR2 as SVGIG (reference sequence). The CDR3 length is 11 residues. With 2 bases removed from V and 11 bases from J, the gap between germline ends came to 13 bases. Note on this clonotype: Its matching antigen is unknown.

MiXCR, applied by TCRdb to the reads, yields one record per CDR3 protein. This sample yields hundreds of thousands of distinct CDR3 sequences, of which about 10% are seen a single time; approximately 10% belongs to the top ten. Material for sequencing was PBMCs. This sequence originates from a human donor in good health (CMV status not recorded). Some clones in this sample may be carry-over from other donors' samples. This rearrangement joins TRBV30 to TRBJ2-7; the D gene is possibly TRBD1 (6 bases). In DNA form, the CDR3 reads TGTGCCTGGAGTCAGGGTAGGGGGAAGTACTTC. This encodes CAWSQGRGKYF.